The 25 T cell receptor beta chains presented below share a single source sample, sequenced in a study of cytomegalovirus exposure and HLA in healthy donors. PCR primers comprised 60 Vbeta and 13 Jbeta primers. TCRdb's table, derived via immunoSEQ multiplex PCR, lists solely in-frame clones and lacks some. The sample lists fewer than 200,000 clones, roughly 78% occurring once. The sample consisted of PBMCs. The receptors here all came from a woman aged 40 to 50 in good health and CMV-seronegative.

Of note for this clone: This same CDR3 is encoded by further DNA sequences in the sample. V and J are TRBV5-6 and TRBJ1-2; D not certain. The CDR3 totals 14 residues. V lost 4 bases, J lost 4 bases, and 14 bases lay in between. Germline-derived CDR1 and CDR2 are SGHDT and YYEEEE. The CDR3 region has the DNA TGTGCCAGCAGCCGTAACCAGGCGACCTATGGCTACACCTTC. This encodes CASSRNQATYGYTF.

The genes are TRBV9 and TRBJ1-6; D unclear. V was clipped by 0 bases and J by 0 bases, with 4 bases between them. The CDR3 is made up of 15 amino acids. The germline V gene encodes CDR1 SGDLS and CDR2 YYNGEE. The DNA for the CDR3 is TGTGCCAGCAGCGTAGGCAGCTCCTATAATTCACCCCTCCACTTT. This gives the protein CASSVGSSYNSPLHF.

The J gene is TRBJ1-2, the V gene TRBV6-1, with a tentative D call TRBD1 (6 bases). Trimming pared 1 base from V and 5 bases from J, leaving 8 bases between. The CDR3 extends over 13 amino acids. Germline loops: CDR1 MNHNS, CDR2 SASEGT. The CDR3 DNA follows: TGTGCCAGCAGTGAAGGAGGGGGTTATGGCTACACCTTC. Encoded protein: CASSEGGGYGYTF.

J is TRBJ2-1 and V is TRBV4-1; 12 positions agree with TRBD2. The V gene's germline CDR1 is MGHRA and CDR2 YSYEKL. The CDR3 has 15 residues. The trim removed 4 bases at V and 6 bases at J, leaving 4 bases unmatched. CDR3 protein: CASSRETSGGNEQFF. The DNA of the CDR3 is TGCGCCAGCAGCCGGGAGACTAGCGGGGGCAATGAGCAGTTCTTC.

This clone was seen only a few times. The V and J genes are TRBV7-2 and TRBJ2-7; a weak D match, TRBD2 (6 bases). Trimming shortened V by 2 bases and J by 5 bases, and 19 bases separated the two germline ends. Germline values: CDR1 SGHTA, CDR2 FQGNSA. The length of the CDR3 is 16 residues. The CDR3 loop is CASSLIGDSPGNEQYF. For the CDR3, the DNA is TGTGCCAGCAGCTTAATTGGGGACTCCCCGGGCAACGAGCAGTACTTC.

J is TRBJ1-1 and V is TRBV4-1, with TRBD1 matching 7 bases. Trimming removed 2 bases from V and 5 bases from J; junction bases left unmatched: 5. This CDR3 comprises 14 residues. Germline assignment: CDR1 MGHRA and CDR2 YSYEKL. The CDR3 region is CASSQKTGLTEAFF. The CDR3 DNA sequence: TGCGCCAGCAGCCAAAAGACAGGGTTGACTGAAGCTTTCTTT.

V gene TRBV14 combines with J gene TRBJ2-5; 7 bases align to TRBD2. The J segment lost 7 bases and the V segment lost 4 bases, leaving 6 bases of the junction unmatched. The CDR3 has 13 residues. The V gene's germline CDR1 is SGHDN and CDR2 FVKESK. This chain's CDR3 is CASSPSGVGTQYF. The CDR3, as DNA: TGTGCCAGCAGCCCCAGCGGGGTGGGGACCCAGTACTTC.

The V call is TRBV10-3, the J call TRBJ2-1; 8 bases map to TRBD2. With V trimmed by 10 bases and J by 9 bases, 5 bases remained unmatched. CDR3 length: 11 amino acids. Looked up from germline, CDR1 is ENHRY and CDR2 is SYGVKD. DNA of the CDR3: TGTGCCACGCGACTAGCGATTGAGCAGTTCTTC. Its protein is CATRLAIEQFF.

On this clone itself: This specimen includes other DNA sequences encoding the same CDR3. The chain employs TRBV7-2 and TRBJ2-7; D call uncertain. CDR1 and CDR2 from the germline V gene are SGHTA and FQGNSA. V was trimmed by 3 bases and J by 2 bases, leaving 11 bases between them. The CDR3 runs to 14 residues. Here the CDR3 reads CASSLAWRPYEQYF. The CDR3 coding sequence is TGTGCCAGCAGCTTGGCTTGGCGGCCCTACGAGCAGTACTTC.

The V and J genes are TRBV27 and TRBJ2-7; 7 bases map to TRBD1. The germline V gene has CDR1 MNHEY and CDR2 SMNVEV (reference sequence). Trimming removed 5 bases from V and 3 bases from J; junction bases left unmatched: 4. The CDR3 extends over 13 amino acids. The CDR3 DNA follows: TGTGCCAGCAGTCCGGGACAGCACTACGAGCAGTACTTC. Amino acid sequence: CASSPGQHYEQYF.

The rearrangement links TRBV19 to TRBJ2-7; possibly TRBD1 for D (6 bases). Trimming removed 4 bases from V and 6 bases from J, with 16 bases in between. The germline V gene has CDR1 LNHDA and CDR2 SQIVND (reference sequence). The CDR3 loop spans 14 amino acids. The CDR3 protein is CASSRKTGFGEQYF. The CDR3 bases are TGTGCCAGTAGTAGGAAAACAGGGTTCGGCGAGCAGTACTTC.

The rearrangement uses TRBV5-5 and TRBJ1-2; D gene uncertain. Germline V gene data show CDR1 as SGHKS and CDR2 as YYEKEE (reference sequence). This CDR3 comprises 14 residues. Trimming removed 4 bases from V and 9 bases from J, with 19 bases in between. The CDR3 region is CASSPVGVSESYTF. The CDR3 DNA reads as TGTGCCAGCAGCCCGGTCGGGGTTTCGGAGAGCTACACCTTC.

This clone appeared a single time. The chain's CDR3 is CASSFGTSRTDTQYF. The CDR3 nucleotides read TGCGCCAGCAGCTTCGGGACTTCGCGTACAGATACGCAGTATTTT. J is TRBJ2-3 and V is TRBV5-1, with TRBD2 as a possible D gene (6 bases). The CDR3 is made up of 15 amino acids. Trimming stripped 2 bases from V and 3 bases from J, with 13 bases between. Germline V CDR1 and CDR2: SGHRS, YFSETQ. The entire variable domain, with the rest obtained from reference TRBV5-1 and TRBJ2-3, is as follows: KAGVTQTPRYLIKTRGQQVTLSCSPISGHRSVSWYQQTPGQGLQFLFEYFSETQRNKGNFPGRFSGRQFSNSRSEMNVSTLELGDSALYLCASSFGTSRTDTQYFGPGTRLTVL.

In its sample, this clone was seen a few times. The chain recombines TRBV6-4 with TRBJ2-3, with 8 bases fitting TRBD1. J was trimmed by 0 bases and V by 6 bases; bases with no gene match: 2. The CDR3 runs 14 residues. Germline CDR1 is MRHNA and CDR2 is SNTAGT. CDR3 nucleotide sequence: TGTGCCAGCAGCGGACAGGGTAGCACAGATACGCAGTATTTT. Residues: CASSGQGSTDTQYF.

This chain joins TRBV30 and TRBJ1-2; D not certain. Deletions cut 2 bases from V and 12 bases from J, with 10 bases between. Germline loops: CDR1 GTSNPN, CDR2 SVGIG (reference sequence). The CDR3 consists of 10 residues. CDR3 loop: CAWSSLRHTF. In nucleotides, the CDR3 is TGTGCCTGGAGTTCCCTGCGCCACACCTTC.

Only a few counts were recorded for this clone. V gene TRBV5-5 combines with J gene TRBJ2-7, with 7 bases fitting TRBD2. CDR1 and CDR2 from the germline V gene are SGHKS and YYEKEE (reference sequence). Losses at the gene ends were 4 bases for V and 4 bases for J; bases not matched to a gene: 14. The length of the CDR3 is 16 residues. The CDR3 nucleotides read TGTGCCAGCAGCCAAGCCGGCTCCGGGACTATATACGAGCAGTACTTC. Translated, it gives CASSQAGSGTIYEQYF.

J is TRBJ2-1 and V is TRBV6-1; D is possibly TRBD1 (5 bases). V lost 2 bases, J lost 8 bases, and 7 bases lay in between. The CDR3 sequence is 12 residues long. In germline, CDR1 is MNHNS, CDR2 SASEGT. CDR3 sequence (DNA): TGTGCCAGCAGTGAATCAGGGCATGAGCAGTTCTTC. It is translated as CASSESGHEQFF.

The rearrangement uses TRBV11-2 and TRBJ2-1; 9 bases are shared with TRBD2. Losses at the gene ends were 3 bases for V and 10 bases for J; bases not matched to a gene: 10. CDR1 is SGHAT and CDR2 is FQNNGV in the germline V gene. The CDR3 is made up of 15 amino acids. The CDR3 DNA reads as TGTGCCAGCAGCTTTGATCTAGCGGGGTTCTACGAGCAGTTCTTC. Protein product: CASSFDLAGFYEQFF.

The V call is TRBV7-3, the J call TRBJ2-3, with 14 bases identical to TRBD2. CDR3 length equals 18 residues. Losses at the gene ends were 5 bases for V and 0 bases for J; bases not matched to a gene: 7. Germline CDR1 is SGHTA and CDR2 is FQGTGA. The CDR3 protein is CASSRRLAGGESTDTQYF. The CDR3 region has the DNA TGTGCCAGCAGCAGAAGACTAGCGGGAGGGGAGAGCACAGATACGCAGTATTTT.

This clone was picked up a small number of times. V gene TRBV6-5 combines with J gene TRBJ2-7; 8 nucleotides align to TRBD2. This CDR3 has 14 residues. J gave up 3 bases and V 6 bases, and 7 bases lay outside the gene matches. The germline CDR1 and CDR2 sequences are MNHEY and SVGAGI. CDR3 loop: CASRAPGTSYEQYF. As DNA, the CDR3 is TGTGCCAGCAGAGCTCCCGGGACTAGCTACGAGCAGTACTTC.

The V call is TRBV5-4, the J call TRBJ2-7; 8 bases align to TRBD1. CDR1 SGHNT and CDR2 YYREEE come from the germline V gene (reference sequence). The CDR3 runs 15 residues. Trimming cost V 7 bases and J 3 bases; bases outside gene matches: 12. The CDR3 protein is CASSPAGTGRYEQYF. DNA of the CDR3: TGTGCCAGCTCCCCGGCGGGGACAGGTCGCTACGAGCAGTACTTC. Full variable domain (remainder filled in from reference TRBV5-4 and TRBJ2-7): ETGVTQSPTHLIKTRGQQVTLRCSSQSGHNTVSWYQQALGQGPQFIFQYYREEENGRGNFPPRFSGLQFPNYSSELNVNALELDDSALYLCASSPAGTGRYEQYFGPGTRLTVT.

V and J are TRBV7-2 and TRBJ2-5; 7 bases line up with TRBD2. The J call may be faulty, since TRBJ2-7 better matches the DNA end. The CDR3 has 14 residues. Germline CDR1 and CDR2: SGHTA and FQGNSA. The CDR3 nucleotides read TGTGCCAGCAGCCCCGCGGGGGAGCTATACGAGCAGTACTTC. It translates to CASSPAGELYEQYF.

V and J are TRBV5-6 and TRBJ2-7; D is perhaps TRBD1 (6 bases). This CDR3 is built from 14 residues. Germline CDR1 and CDR2: SGHDT and YYEEEE. V was pared by 4 bases and J by 0 bases, with 11 bases between. The CDR3 spells CASSPQGPSYEQYF. The CDR3 bases are TGTGCCAGCAGCCCCCAGGGGCCCTCCTACGAGCAGTACTTC.

This clone was found a few times. The V gene is TRBV2, the J gene TRBJ1-5; 7 nucleotides agree with TRBD1. CDR1 is SNHLY and CDR2 is FYNNEI in the germline V gene. The CDR3 length is 13 residues. Germline trimming cut 7 bases from V and 6 bases from J; bases unmatched to any gene: 6. In nucleotides, the CDR3 is TGTGCCAGCACTCTGACAGGGCCTCAGCCCCAGCATTTT. The encoded protein is CASTLTGPQPQHF.

The rearrangement joins TRBV2 to TRBJ1-1, with D possibly TRBD1 on 5 matching bases. The V and J ends lost 8 bases and 7 bases respectively, with 23 bases between them. Germline assignment: CDR1 SNHLY and CDR2 FYNNEI. There are 15 residues in the CDR3. Written as DNA, the CDR3 is TGTGCCAGCTTCGACCCTCGACAGACCCACAGTGAAGCTTTCTTT. Translated, it gives CASFDPRQTHSEAFF.